A single sample is the source of the 31 T cell receptor beta chains below, sequenced in a study of cytomegalovirus exposure and HLA in healthy donors. Libraries were prepared by immunoSEQ multiplex PCR; TCRdb keeps only in-frame clonotypes and omits some of them. The sample lists approximately 230,000 clones; about 88% were seen once. Input material: PBMCs. Every receptor here comes from a young man in good health and CMV-seropositive.

The rearrangement links TRBV6-6 to TRBJ2-1; D not resolved. Per the germline V gene, CDR1 is MNHNY and CDR2 is SVGAGI (reference sequence). This CDR3 comprises 14 residues. Trimming removed 2 bases from V and 6 bases from J, with 11 bases in between. The CDR3 here is CASSYEGQVNEQFF. As DNA, the CDR3 is TGTGCCAGCAGTTACGAAGGCCAGGTCAATGAGCAGTTCTTC.

The chain joins TRBV10-3 to TRBJ1-5; D unclear. The CDR3 is made up of 13 amino acids. Looked up from germline, CDR1 is ENHRY and CDR2 is SYGVKD. Trimming shortened V by 4 bases and J by 4 bases, and 8 bases separated the two germline ends. CDR3 bases: TGTGCCATCAGTGCGGCAGTTAATCAGCCCCAGCATTTT. It codes for CAISAAVNQPQHF.

The V call is TRBV13, the J call TRBJ1-2, with 7 nucleotides matching TRBD1. The CDR3 length is 14 residues. V was clipped by 2 bases and J by 5 bases; unmatched bases: 5. Germline V CDR1 and CDR2: PRHDT, FYEKMQ (reference sequence). DNA for the CDR3: TGTGCCAGCAGCTTATTCCAGGGGGATTATGGCTACACCTTC. Amino acid sequence: CASSLFQGDYGYTF.

This chain uses TRBV7-9 with TRBJ1-2, with 7 bases aligning to TRBD1. The CDR3 loop spans 13 amino acids. Trimming removed 5 bases from V and 4 bases from J; junction bases left unmatched: 4. Germline V gene data show CDR1 as SEHNR and CDR2 as FQNEAQ (reference sequence). This chain's CDR3 is CASSLQGVYGYTF. In DNA, the CDR3 is TGTGCCAGCAGCCTTCAGGGGGTCTATGGCTACACCTTC.

The rearrangement links TRBV14 to TRBJ2-3; 12 positions agree with TRBD2. Unmatched junction bases numbered 3, after V lost 4 bases and J lost 4 bases. CDR3 length: 15 amino acids. The V gene's germline CDR1 is SGHDN and CDR2 FVKESK. CDR3 in DNA: TGTGCCAGCAGCCTGACTAGCGGGAGTTCAGATACGCAGTATTTT. Residues: CASSLTSGSSDTQYF.

Turning to this clone: Additional DNA sequences in this sample encode the identical CDR3. The CDR3 DNA reads TGTGCCAGCACGGGGCAGGGAGGCCAGCCCCAGCATTTT. Its translation is CASTGQGGQPQHF. V is TRBV6-6 and J is TRBJ1-5; weak D call: TRBD1 (5 bases). This CDR3 is built from 13 residues. The germline gives CDR1 MNHNY, CDR2 SVGAGI (reference sequence). Trimming removed 7 bases from V and 7 bases from J, with 14 bases in between.

The rearrangement uses TRBV27 and TRBJ1-2; 9 nucleotides align to TRBD1. V was clipped by 3 bases and J by 5 bases; unmatched bases: 7. This CDR3 contains 15 residues. Germline loops: CDR1 MNHEY, CDR2 SMNVEV (reference sequence). This CDR3 is CASSFSGTGRYGYTF. DNA of the CDR3: TGTGCCAGCAGTTTCTCCGGGACAGGGAGATATGGCTACACCTTC.

This chain uses TRBV7-9 with TRBJ2-7; maybe TRBD2 (6 bases). This CDR3 contains 13 residues. Germline V CDR1 and CDR2: SEHNR, FQNEAQ (reference sequence). The germline V and J ends were trimmed by 5 bases and 3 bases, with 11 bases remaining between them. CDR3 DNA: TGTGCCAGCAGCCGCGGGACCTACTACGAGCAGTACTTC. Protein sequence: CASSRGTYYEQYF.

This clone was seen only a few times. The chain uses TRBV19 and TRBJ1-4, with D possibly TRBD1 on 5 matching bases. Germline V gene data show CDR1 as LNHDA and CDR2 as SQIVND (reference sequence). V lost 5 bases to trimming and J lost 0 bases, with 10 bases between them. The CDR3 length is 15 residues. CDR3 protein: CASSLGTATNEKLFF. As DNA, the CDR3 is TGTGCCAGTAGTTTAGGGACGGCAACTAATGAAAAACTGTTTTTT. The full variable domain, rest sourced from reference TRBV19 and TRBJ1-4, is DGGITQSPKYLFRKEGQNVTLSCEQNLNHDAMYWYRQDPGQGLRLIYYSQIVNDFQKGDIAEGYSVSREKKESFPLTVTSAQKNPTAFYLCASSLGTATNEKLFFGSGTQLSVL.

This clone is labeled as medium-sized. The V call is TRBV30, the J call TRBJ1-4; tentative D call: TRBD1 (5 bases). Per germline, CDR1 GTSNPN and CDR2 SVGIG (reference sequence). The CDR3 length is 13 residues. The V end was cut by 6 bases, the J end by 5 bases, with 13 bases between. The CDR3 nucleotides are TGTGCCTGCCCCGGGACGAACAATGAAAAACTGTTTTTT. Its protein is CACPGTNNEKLFF.

This chain connects TRBV5-1 to TRBJ2-7; 10 nucleotides match TRBD1. Germline CDR1 and CDR2: SGHRS and YFSETQ. This CDR3 has 14 amino acids. With 3 bases clipped from V and 6 bases from J, the junction kept 6 bases outside the gene matches. The CDR3 here is CASSSTGTGAEQYF. The CDR3 DNA reads as TGCGCCAGCAGCTCGACCGGGACAGGGGCCGAGCAGTACTTC.

The CDR3 bases are TGTGCCAGCAGTTCGGTGTCTAGTTTTCCCTACGAGCAGTACTTC. It encodes CASSSVSSFPYEQYF. This chain connects TRBV6-6 to TRBJ2-7, with D uncertain. V was pared by 4 bases and J by 2 bases, with 15 bases between. CDR1 is MNHNY, CDR2 SVGAGI, per germline (reference sequence). The CDR3 is 15 amino acids.

This clone has just one count. This sequence joins TRBV27 and TRBJ1-5; 8 bases agree with TRBD1. The CDR3 covers 15 residues. CDR1 and CDR2 (germline): MNHEY, SMNVEV (reference sequence). The V gene end was trimmed by 6 bases and the J gene end by 3 bases; junction bases not matched to a gene: 7. CDR3 sequence: CASSLDREYNQPQHF. As DNA, the CDR3 is TGTGCCAGCAGCCTGGACAGGGAATACAATCAGCCCCAGCATTTT.

This chain connects TRBV28 to TRBJ2-3; 11 bases line up with TRBD2. This CDR3 comprises 14 residues. Germline-derived CDR1 and CDR2 are MDHEN and SYDVKM. J was trimmed by 5 bases and V by 2 bases; bases with no gene match: 0. CDR3 loop: CASSLGLAGDTQYF. CDR3 in DNA: TGTGCCAGCAGTTTAGGACTAGCGGGAGATACGCAGTATTTT.

CDR3 amino acids: CASSEDLYTGELFF. The CDR3 DNA sequence: TGTGCCAGCAGTGAGGACTTATACACCGGGGAGCTGTTTTTT. The chain has TRBV2 and TRBJ2-2; a possible D gene is TRBD2 (5 bases). Trimming removed 3 bases from V and 3 bases from J, with 8 bases in between. Germline V CDR1 and CDR2: SNHLY, FYNNEI. The CDR3 extends over 14 amino acids.

The chain carries TRBV25-1 and TRBJ1-1; the D gene is possibly TRBD1 (5 bases). The germline gives CDR1 MGHDK, CDR2 SYGVNS. With 4 bases removed from V and 4 bases from J, the gap between germline ends came to 13 bases. The CDR3 has 14 residues. The CDR3 DNA is TGTGCCAGCAGTGGGACCACAGGAGGCACTGAAGCTTTCTTT. Its translation is CASSGTTGGTEAFF.

J is TRBJ2-7 and V is TRBV10-2, with D maybe TRBD2 (6 bases). In germline, CDR1 is WSHSY, CDR2 SAAADI. V was shortened by 5 bases and J by 3 bases, with 8 bases between the two germline ends. This CDR3 comprises 12 residues. CDR3 in amino acids: CASSLDYYEQYF. The CDR3 bases are TGCGCCAGCAGTCTGGACTACTACGAGCAGTACTTC.

V usage is TRBV15 and J usage is TRBJ2-7; 10 bases map to TRBD2. The CDR3 covers 18 residues. V shed 1 base and J 4 bases; nucleotides not matched to a gene: 13. The germline CDR1 and CDR2 sequences are LNHNV and YYDKDF (reference sequence). The chain's CDR3 is CATSRGKREGLYGYEQYF. CDR3 nucleotide sequence: TGTGCCACCAGCAGAGGGAAGCGGGAGGGCCTCTACGGGTACGAGCAGTACTTC.

This chain connects TRBV27 to TRBJ2-1, with D hard to call. Trimming stripped 4 bases from V and 6 bases from J, with 16 bases between. CDR1 is MNHEY, CDR2 SMNVEV, per germline (reference sequence). The CDR3 contains 15 residues. DNA of the CDR3: TGTGCCAGCAGTTGGGGTGGCGGTGGGGTCAATGAGCAGTTCTTC. Translation: CASSWGGGGVNEQFF.

As DNA, the CDR3 is TGTGCCACCAGCAGTCTCAGGGGATTGGAGCAGTACTTC. Protein sequence: CATSSLRGLEQYF. The V and J genes are TRBV15 and TRBJ2-5, with TRBD1 as a possible D gene (6 bases). V lost 3 bases to trimming and J lost 11 bases, with 16 bases between them. This CDR3 has 13 residues. CDR1 is LNHNV, CDR2 YYDKDF, per germline (reference sequence).

V and J are TRBV15 and TRBJ2-7; D perhaps matches TRBD1 (6 bases). The CDR3 has 15 amino acids. Trimming removed 0 bases from V and 7 bases from J, with 16 bases in between. The germline V gene has CDR1 LNHNV and CDR2 YYDKDF (reference sequence). The CDR3 sequence is CATSRDRQGWWEQYF. The CDR3, as DNA: TGTGCCACCAGCAGAGATCGGCAGGGGTGGTGGGAGCAGTACTTC.

The rearrangement links TRBV9 to TRBJ2-3; no definite D call. Germline loops: CDR1 SGDLS, CDR2 YYNGEE. Trimming stripped 4 bases from V and 10 bases from J, with 10 bases between. This CDR3 is 11 amino acids long. The CDR3 reads CASSPGSAQYF. The CDR3 nucleotides read TGTGCCAGCAGCCCAGGCTCGGCGCAGTATTTT. Variable domain in full (rest from reference TRBV9 and TRBJ2-3): DSGVTQTPKHLITATGQRVTLRCSPRSGDLSVYWYQQSLDQGLQFLIQYYNGEERAKGNILERFSAQQFPDLHSELNLSSLELGDSALYFCASSPGSAQYFGPGTRLTVL.

This chain uses TRBV5-4 with TRBJ2-5; tentatively, D is TRBD2 (6 bases). Trimming shortened V by 1 base and J by 5 bases, and 15 bases separated the two germline ends. The CDR3 totals 15 residues. Germline CDR1 is SGHNT and CDR2 is YYREEE (reference sequence). The CDR3 nucleotides are TGTGCCAGCAGCTTGCAGCCTAGCGAGCGTGAGACCCAGTACTTC. It translates to CASSLQPSERETQYF.

The chain is built from TRBV5-1 and TRBJ2-1, with 12 bases lining up with TRBD2. J lost 8 bases, V lost 0 bases, and 6 bases had no gene match. CDR1 and CDR2 (germline): SGHRS, YFSETQ. The CDR3 contains 16 residues. The CDR3, as DNA: TGCGCCAGCAGCTTGGGACTAGCGGGAGTCGGGCATGAGCAGTTCTTC. Residues: CASSLGLAGVGHEQFF.

The J gene is TRBJ2-2, the V gene TRBV7-2, with 8 bases lining up with TRBD1. V lost 4 bases to trimming and J lost 5 bases; unmatched junction nucleotides: 6. The CDR3 has 15 amino acids. Germline values: CDR1 SGHTA, CDR2 FQGNSA. The CDR3 coding sequence is TGTGCCAGCAGCTCCTCAGGGGGCCCTACCGGGGAGCTGTTTTTT. Its protein is CASSSSGGPTGELFF.

The rearrangement joins TRBV28 to TRBJ1-2, with 10 nucleotides matching TRBD1. CDR3 length: 14 amino acids. The V gene's germline CDR1 is MDHEN and CDR2 SYDVKM. V shed 6 bases and J 8 bases; nucleotides not matched to a gene: 9. The CDR3 sequence is CASRRPGQGKGYTF. CDR3 in DNA: TGTGCCAGCAGACGACCGGGACAGGGGAAGGGCTACACCTTC.

This chain joins TRBV4-1 and TRBJ2-7; D is possibly TRBD2 (5 bases). V was cut by 0 bases and J by 6 bases, with 12 bases left in between. CDR3 length equals 14 residues. Germline-derived CDR1 and CDR2 are MGHRA and YSYEKL. As DNA, the CDR3 is TGCGCCAGCAGCCAAGACCGAGGTGCGGGCGAGCAGTACTTC. Its protein is CASSQDRGAGEQYF.

This chain uses TRBV30 with TRBJ2-3; 7 nucleotides line up with TRBD1. This CDR3 comprises 14 residues. From germline, CDR1 is GTSNPN and CDR2 SVGIG (reference sequence). Trimming at V came to 2 bases and at J to 2 bases, leaving 4 bases not matched to a gene. CDR3 sequence reads: CAWSRDSSTDTQYF. Written as DNA, the CDR3 is TGTGCCTGGAGTAGGGACAGTTCCACAGATACGCAGTATTTT.

V and J are TRBV5-1 and TRBJ2-7; perhaps TRBD1 as D (6 bases). Trimming stripped 4 bases from V and 2 bases from J, with 10 bases between. This CDR3 is 13 amino acids long. Germline CDR1 SGHRS, CDR2 YFSETQ. The DNA for the CDR3 is TGCGCCAGCAGCCCACGGACAGCCTACGAGCAGTACTTC. It yields the protein CASSPRTAYEQYF.

Comments on this clone: The CDR3 does not end in the conserved phenylalanine or tryptophan, so this is likely a read error. The DNA is omitted, as the CDR3 cannot be located on it reliably, and the CDR3 follows TCRdb's listing. This chain uses TRBV29-1 with TRBJ1-1; the table's TRBD1 call for D was not verified on the DNA. The CDR3 spans 8 residues, counting both ends. In germline, CDR1 is SQVTM, CDR2 ANQGSEA. CDR3 sequence: CSVEDREL.

In DNA form, the CDR3 reads TGTGCCAGCAGCTCTCGGACTAGCGGGTACACCGGGGAGCTGTTTTTT. Encoded protein: CASSSRTSGYTGELFF. The rearrangement links TRBV2 to TRBJ2-2; 11 positions match TRBD2. In germline, CDR1 is SNHLY, CDR2 FYNNEI. The CDR3 contains 16 residues. The J segment lost 3 bases and the V segment lost 6 bases, leaving 6 bases of the junction unmatched.